What follows describes a single TCR beta chain. It was a multiplex PCR that amplified TCR beta CDR3, with 32 V and 13 J primers. TCRdb reprocessed the multiplex PCR reads with MiXCR, giving one entry per CDR3 protein. The sample consists of about 10,000 distinct CDR3 sequences, about 30% of them appearing once. Genomic DNA from bulk tumor acted as the template, and roughly 0.55 ug was loaded per sample. Widely spaced biopsies, several per primary tumor, were obtained at surgery. Patients with untreated, newly diagnosed non-small cell lung cancer underwent curative surgery. Trimming left V 0 bases short and J 3 bases short, with 4 bases between. The CDR3 has 12 amino acids. Germline-derived CDR1 and CDR2 are SGHRS and YFSETQ. These data come from a study of immune heterogeneity within non-small cell lung tumors. Study overall: The tumor set comprised a few squamous cell carcinomas and approximately ten non-squamous carcinomas (plus 1 not otherwise specified).

The source material was lung tumor tissue. The chain recombines TRBV5-1 with TRBJ2-7; D not certain. This TCR derives from a woman aged 50 to 60 with non-small cell lung cancer. CDR3 region: CASSLVGYEQYF. CDR3 bases: TGCGCCAGCAGCTTGGTTGGCTACGAGCAGTACTTC.